This note documents a single T cell receptor beta chain sequence. Antigen unknown. Primers included in the PCR were 60 Vbeta and 13 Jbeta primers. Clones were read by immunoSEQ multiplex PCR, and TCRdb kept only the in-frame ones, dropping some. The data contain some 110,000 clones, about 76% of them singletons. The germline V and J ends were trimmed by 4 bases and 5 bases, with 6 bases remaining between them. This CDR3 is 12 amino acids long. Germline V gives CDR1 MNHNY, CDR2 SVGAGI (reference sequence). The data originate from a study of cytomegalovirus exposure and HLA in healthy donors. Overall study findings and caveats: Analyzed later, association rates of TCRs varied across HLA loci, with DRB1 most and HLA-C fewest. Analysis was carried out at a later point, and it linked a missense DCLRE1C variant to TCR beta V- and J-gene trimming.

The gene calls are TRBV6-6 and TRBJ1-5; D not certain. The source is a woman aged 45-65 years in good health and CMV-seropositive. Sequencing was done on a sample of PBMCs. The CDR3 loop is CASSSGDQPQHF. In DNA, the CDR3 is TGTGCCAGCAGTTCGGGAGATCAGCCCCAGCATTTT.